This is a list of T cell receptor beta chains from one sample in a study of blood T cells in healthy people across ages. TCRdb independently ran MiXCR on the 5' RACE reads; one entry per CDR3 protein. The top ten clones hold less than 5% of a sample with 1,500,000 or so distinct CDR3 sequences, 40% to 45% of them seen once. Input material: blood. The receptors shown here come from a woman younger than 35 in good health. The CDR3 runs from the conserved cysteine through the conserved F or W. A D gene is named only where the DNA matches it firmly. Clone size is shown for a subset of rows, as once, few, many or a class of expanded clone.

>.|TRBV6-5|few|TRBJ2-7
TGTGCCAGCAGTTACTCGGTGGGCAGGGTAAGCTACGAGCAGTACTTC
CASSYSVGRVSYEQYF
>TRBD2|TRBV20-1|.|TRBJ2-7
TGCAGTGCTAAAGGGGGGGCTAGCGGGAGGAACTACGAGCAGTACTTC
CSAKGGASGRNYEQYF
>TRBD1|TRBV6-2/TRBV6-3|.|TRBJ1-1
TGTGCCAGCAGTTACGACAGGGGGCGAACAATGAACACTGAAGCTTTCTTT
CASSYDRGRTMNTEAFF
>.|TRBV28|.|TRBJ2-7
TGTGCCAGCAGTTTAGGATCGGGCCTAGCCTACAATGAGCAGTACTTC
CASSLGSGLAYNEQYF
>.|TRBV29-1|.|TRBJ1-5
TGCAGCGTCAGAACGGGGGGCGCGAATCAGCCCCAGCATTTT
CSVRTGGANQPQHF
>TRBD1|TRBV20-1|few|TRBJ1-4
TGCAGTGCTAGGGATCCGGGACAGTCTAATGAAAAACTGTTTTTT
CSARDPGQSNEKLFF
>TRBD2|TRBV28|.|TRBJ2-5
TGTGCCAGCAGTTGGGGAGGGTCGGGGCAGTACTTC
CASSWGGSGQYF
>.|TRBV11-2|.|TRBJ2-5
TGTGCCAGCAGCTTCGGGGACGGATCCTACGACCAGTACTTC
CASSFGDGSYDQYF
>.|TRBV4-3|.|TRBJ1-2
TGCGCCAGCAGCCGAGTTGGGGTCTACACCTTC
CASSRVGVYTF
>TRBD2|TRBV11-2|.|TRBJ2-3
TGTGCCAGCAGCTCACGACTAGCGGGGGGCCCAGAGACGCAGTATTTT
CASSSRLAGGPETQYF
>.|TRBV20-1|.|TRBJ1-6
TGCAGTGCTAGAGATAGGGGGGGCGTGGGTGTAGACCTCCTCCACTTT
CSARDRGGVGVDLLHF
>TRBD1|TRBV30|few|TRBJ2-7
TGTGCCTGGACAGGGGGAAGTTACGAGCAGTACTTC
CAWTGGSYEQYF
>TRBD1|TRBV28|few|TRBJ2-7
TGTGCCAGCAGTGCAGGAAAATGGGGACAGTTATCCTACGAGCAGTACTTC
CASSAGKWGQLSYEQYF
>TRBD1|TRBV12-3/TRBV12-4|few|TRBJ1-2
TGTGCCAGCAGTTTATCTGGGACAGAAGATGGCTACACCTTC
CASSLSGTEDGYTF